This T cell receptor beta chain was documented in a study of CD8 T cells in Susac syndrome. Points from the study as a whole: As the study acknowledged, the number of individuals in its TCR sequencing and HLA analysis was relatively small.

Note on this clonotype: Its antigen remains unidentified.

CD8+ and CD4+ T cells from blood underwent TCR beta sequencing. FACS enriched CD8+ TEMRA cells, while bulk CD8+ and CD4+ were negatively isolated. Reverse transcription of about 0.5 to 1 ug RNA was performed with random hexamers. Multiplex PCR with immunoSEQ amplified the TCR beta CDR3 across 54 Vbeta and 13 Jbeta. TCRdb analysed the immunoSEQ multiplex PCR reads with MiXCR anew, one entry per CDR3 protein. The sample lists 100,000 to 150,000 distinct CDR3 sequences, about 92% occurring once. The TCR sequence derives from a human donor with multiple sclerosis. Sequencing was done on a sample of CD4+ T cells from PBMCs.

The CDR3 sequence: CASSRAKGRVNQPQHF. CDR3 coding DNA: TGTGCCAGCAGCCGAGCTAAGGGGCGAGTCAATCAGCCCCAGCATTTT. The chain joins TRBV27 to TRBJ1-5, with D possibly matching TRBD1 (5 bases). Trimming pared 6 bases from V and 3 bases from J, leaving 18 bases between. The germline CDR1 and CDR2 sequences are MNHEY and SMNVEV (reference sequence). CDR3 length equals 16 residues.